Detailed here is one T cell receptor beta chain. The sample is drawn from a study of blood T cell repertoires in COVID-19. The method was immunoSEQ multiplex PCR; TCRdb's version includes in-frame clones alone and lacks a portion of them. This table holds about 220,000 clones, over 80% found once. The specimen sequenced was peripheral blood. This TCR was sampled from a human donor in a cohort sampled during active COVID-19.

The CDR3: CASSQDTGYYGYTF. The CDR3 region has the DNA TGTGCCAGCAGCCAAGACACAGGGTACTATGGCTACACCTTC. J is TRBJ1-2 and V is TRBV3-1 (or the pseudogene TRBV3-2), with a possible D match to TRBD1 (6 bases). Germline V gene sequence: CDR1 LGHDT, CDR2 YNNKEL (reference sequence). The CDR3 has 14 residues. Deletions cut 0 bases from V and 3 bases from J, with 8 bases between.